The 14 T cell receptor beta chains given below trace back to one sample, sequenced in a study of T-cell memory formation after mild COVID-19. TCRdb re-analysed the 5' RACE reads in MiXCR, keeping a single row per CDR3 protein. The sample holds about 390,000 distinct CDR3 sequences, 20% to 25% seen once. The sequenced sample was PBMCs or a T cell subset sorted from them (not recorded which). The source of these receptors is an adult woman who had mild COVID-19 (a few samples of this study predate the infection). Cell type and time point are not known.

The chain links TRBV23-1 to TRBJ2-2; D is uncertain. TRBV23-1 is annotated as an ORF whose role is uncertain. This CDR3 region has 17 residues. V was cut by 1 base and J by 6 bases, with 18 bases left in between. The CDR3, as DNA: TGCGCCAGCAGTCAATTCTCGCTCATAACAATATCCGGGGAGCTGTTTTTT. Protein sequence: CASSQFSLITISGELFF.

The chain combines TRBV4-1 with TRBJ2-7; D remains ambiguous. The germline V gene has CDR1 MGHRA and CDR2 YSYEKL. V gave up 4 bases and J gave up 2 bases, with 12 bases separating them. The CDR3 runs 14 residues. CDR3 in DNA: TGCGCCAGCAGCCCATACGATCCGACCTACGAGCAGTACTTC. The encoded protein is CASSPYDPTYEQYF.

The V gene is TRBV4-1, the J gene TRBJ2-5; 14 bases are a match to TRBD2. With V trimmed by 8 bases and J by 2 bases, 16 bases remained unmatched. Germline assignment: CDR1 MGHRA and CDR2 YSYEKL. This CDR3 is 19 amino acids long. CDR3 region: CASSIAGLGLAGGQETQYF. CDR3 DNA: TGCGCCAGCTCTATCGCCGGGCTCGGACTAGCGGGGGGACAAGAGACCCAGTACTTC.

This clonotype was counted between two and nine times. V usage is TRBV9 and J usage is TRBJ1-2; tentatively, D is TRBD1 (6 bases). The CDR3 has 14 amino acids. In germline, CDR1 is SGDLS, CDR2 YYNGEE. The germline V and J ends were trimmed by 0 bases and 1 base, with 7 bases remaining between them. The CDR3 protein is CASSVAQGNYGYTF. As DNA, the CDR3 is TGTGCCAGCAGCGTAGCACAGGGTAACTATGGCTACACCTTC.

The sample holds a few counts of this clonotype. The chain combines TRBV25-1 with TRBJ2-7, with a tentative D call TRBD1 (6 bases). The CDR3 is 13 residues long. V gave up 7 bases and J gave up 3 bases, with 13 bases separating them. Germline CDR1 is MGHDK and CDR2 is SYGVNS. The CDR3 region is CASMGAHGYEQYF. In nucleotides, the CDR3 is TGTGCCAGCATGGGGGCTCATGGCTACGAGCAGTACTTC.

J is TRBJ2-7 and V is TRBV19, with D uncertain. Trimming shortened V by 7 bases and J by 5 bases, and 24 bases separated the two germline ends. Per germline, CDR1 LNHDA and CDR2 SQIVND (reference sequence). The CDR3 length is 16 residues. The CDR3 DNA reads TGTGCCAGTACTGAACCGTCGACCGTGAAAGATAACGAGCAGTACTTC. Protein: CASTEPSTVKDNEQYF.

The chain employs TRBV9 and TRBJ1-1; D call uncertain. With 0 bases removed from V and 4 bases from J, the gap between germline ends came to 10 bases. Germline V gene data show CDR1 as SGDLS and CDR2 as YYNGEE. This CDR3 region has 14 residues. This CDR3 is CASSVEGLVTEAFF. The CDR3, as DNA: TGTGCCAGCAGCGTAGAGGGTTTGGTCACTGAAGCTTTCTTT. The full variable domain, rest sourced from reference TRBV9 and TRBJ1-1, is DSGVTQTPKHLITATGQRVTLRCSPRSGDLSVYWYQQSLDQGLQFLIQYYNGEERAKGNILERFSAQQFPDLHSELNLSSLELGDSALYFCASSVEGLVTEAFFGQGTRLTVV.

This chain joins TRBV27 and TRBJ1-5, with TRBD1 matching 11 bases. Germline values: CDR1 MNHEY, CDR2 SMNVEV (reference sequence). This CDR3 spans 20 amino acids. Unmatched junction bases numbered 16, after V lost 5 bases and J lost 1 base. The CDR3 DNA reads as TGTGCCAGCAGTCCAACGACCGGGACAGGGGGGCTTCGGAGCAATCAGCCCCAGCATTTT. This sequence encodes CASSPTTGTGGLRSNQPQHF.

This chain connects TRBV10-3 to TRBJ1-1, with TRBD1 matching over 9 bases. The CDR3 runs 17 residues. Germline V gives CDR1 ENHRY, CDR2 SYGVKD. Trimming took 2 bases from V and 0 from J; bases not matched to a gene: 7. The CDR3 coding sequence is TGTGCCATCAGTGAGGGGGACAGGGTAAGGATGAACACTGAAGCTTTCTTT. This translates into CAISEGDRVRMNTEAFF.

The rearrangement joins TRBV10-3 to TRBJ1-2, with D maybe TRBD1 (6 bases). Trimming took off 4 bases at V and 2 bases at J, with 14 bases between the two ends. This CDR3 comprises 15 residues. CDR1 is ENHRY and CDR2 is SYGVKD in the germline V gene. CDR3 sequence: CAISGGEGQNYGYTF. The CDR3 bases are TGTGCCATCAGTGGAGGGGAAGGACAGAACTATGGCTACACCTTC.

The rearrangement uses TRBV24-1 and TRBJ1-1; 7 bases agree with TRBD1. The trim removed 2 bases at V and 1 base at J, leaving 3 bases unmatched. The CDR3 totals 15 residues. CDR1 and CDR2 from the germline V gene are KGHDR and SFDVKD. CDR3 residues: CATSDSGQENTEAFF. The CDR3 DNA sequence: TGTGCCACCAGTGATTCTGGACAGGAGAACACTGAAGCTTTCTTT.

This chain joins TRBV2 and TRBJ1-5; no definite D call. The V end was cut by 6 bases, the J end by 1 base, with 10 bases between. Germline CDR1 is SNHLY and CDR2 is FYNNEI. This CDR3 spans 14 amino acids. The CDR3 DNA follows: TGTGCCAGCAGCTATGAAATGAGCAATCAGCCCCAGCATTTT. Translating it yields CASSYEMSNQPQHF.

This chain joins TRBV5-5 and TRBJ2-1, with 8 bases lining up with TRBD1. The J segment lost 2 bases and the V segment lost 2 bases, leaving 3 bases of the junction unmatched. Germline V gene lookup returns CDR1 SGHKS and CDR2 YYEKEE (reference sequence). The CDR3 consists of 15 residues. The CDR3 protein is CASSFRGPPYNEQFF. The CDR3 DNA sequence: TGTGCCAGCAGCTTCAGGGGGCCCCCCTACAATGAGCAGTTCTTC.

J is TRBJ2-5 and V is TRBV24-1, with D unresolved. Trimming took off 1 base at V and 7 bases at J, with 15 bases between the two ends. This CDR3 is 15 amino acids long. CDR1 is KGHDR, CDR2 SFDVKD, per germline. The CDR3 nucleotides read TGTGCCACCAGTGATTTCTCCCGGGCCCCAGGGACCCAGTACTTC. Amino acid sequence: CATSDFSRAPGTQYF.